The entry below gives a single T cell receptor beta chain sequence along with its context. Its cognate antigen is unknown. A much larger clone is a single base away; this may be a read error. RNA was extracted from bulk tissue without any cell sorting. The sample originates from a study of tumor and adjacent non-tumor tissue in lung cancer. Study details: Aged roughly 30 to 76 years, patients included roughly ten men and a few women with stage I to III disease. Each sample yielded around 4.2 million productive TCRbeta reads on average. General study points: In normal lung, the top 100 clones were significantly more dominant than in tumor. Higher tumor TCR diversity was associated with shorter survival.

A modified ARM-PCR protocol with three rounds of nested PCR amplified TCRbeta. TCRdb re-called the multiplex PCR reads through MiXCR, storing one row per CDR3 protein. The table lists around 70,000 distinct CDR3 sequences, about 80% of them singletons. This TCR came from a man between 60 and 75 years old with non-small cell lung cancer. Sequenced material: lung tumor tissue.

Here the CDR3 DNA reads TGTGACAGCAGCTATAAGGGAGGGAACGAGCAGTACTTC. Its protein product is CDSSYKGGNEQYF. The chain employs TRBV7-9 and TRBJ2-7; 7 positions agree with TRBD2. The germline CDR1 and CDR2 sequences are SEHNR and FQNEAQ (reference sequence). The CDR3 is 13 residues long.